A selection of T cell receptor beta chains follows, all from one sample in a study of blood T cells in healthy people across ages. TCRdb reprocessed the 5' RACE reads via MiXCR and lists one record per CDR3 protein. Seen here are 660,000 or so distinct CDR3 sequences, under 65% observed once, and the top ten hold 30% to 45%. Sequencing input: blood. These receptors came from a man aged 55 to 70 in good health. Both conserved end residues are part of each CDR3. The D gene is left open where the match is weak. The size field is filled for only some rows; it gives once, few, many or a size class.

CDR3 protein: CASSEAGGPVDEQFF
CDR3 DNA: TGTGCCAGCAGTGAGGCGGGGGGGCCTGTGGATGAGCAGTTCTTC
D gene: TRBD2
clone size: -
V gene: TRBV6-4
J gene: TRBJ2-1

CDR3 protein: CAISDPNWGGKETQYF
CDR3 DNA: TGTGCCATCAGTGACCCTAACTGGGGAGGCAAAGAGACCCAGTACTTC
D gene: -
clone size: few
V gene: TRBV10-3
J gene: TRBJ2-5

CDR3 protein: CASSVGGLGGSTQYF
CDR3 DNA: TGTGCCAGCAGCGTAGGGGGACTAGGCGGGTCTACGCAGTATTTT
D gene: TRBD2
clone size: -
V gene: TRBV9
J gene: TRBJ2-3

CDR3 protein: CASSLEGETHYEQYF
CDR3 DNA: TGCGCCAGCAGCTTGGAAGGGGAAACGCACTACGAGCAGTACTTC
D gene: -
clone size: -
V gene: TRBV5-1
J gene: TRBJ2-7

CDR3 protein: CASSYTRDRDNYGYTF
CDR3 DNA: TGCGCCAGCAGCTACACCCGGGACAGGGACAACTATGGCTACACCTTC
D gene: TRBD1
clone size: few
V gene: TRBV4-1
J gene: TRBJ1-2

CDR3 protein: CASSVATGRYEQYF
CDR3 DNA: TGTGCCAGCAGCGTAGCTACGGGGCGCTACGAGCAGTACTTC
D gene: -
clone size: -
V gene: TRBV9
J gene: TRBJ2-7

CDR3 protein: CSVDADLIMGAYNEQFF
CDR3 DNA: TGCAGCGTTGACGCCGACCTAATAATGGGGGCGTACAATGAGCAGTTCTTC
D gene: -
clone size: -
V gene: TRBV29-1
J gene: TRBJ2-1

CDR3 protein: CASSQDGGRLNNQPQHF
CDR3 DNA: TGCGCCAGCAGCCAAGACGGGGGGCGGCTTAACAATCAGCCCCAGCATTTT
D gene: -
clone size: few
V gene: TRBV4-1
J gene: TRBJ1-5

CDR3 protein: CASSETIPAYEQYF
CDR3 DNA: TGCGCCAGCAGTGAGACTATCCCGGCCTACGAGCAGTACTTC
D gene: -
clone size: -
V gene: TRBV10-1
J gene: TRBJ2-7

CDR3 protein: CSASPGSGTDTQYF
CDR3 DNA: TGCAGTGCTAGCCCAGGGAGTGGCACAGATACGCAGTATTTT
D gene: -
clone size: few
V gene: TRBV20-1
J gene: TRBJ2-3

CDR3 protein: CASSQIRQLNTEAFF
CDR3 DNA: TGTGCCAGCAGTCAAATAAGACAGTTGAACACTGAAGCTTTCTTT
D gene: -
clone size: -
V gene: TRBV7-2
J gene: TRBJ1-1

CDR3 protein: CASSYGTSGAPLRFF
CDR3 DNA: TGTGCCAGCAGCTACGGGACTAGCGGGGCCCCCCTTCGGTTCTTC
D gene: TRBD2
clone size: few
V gene: TRBV5-8
J gene: TRBJ2-1

CDR3 protein: CASSSPGTGKGNEQYF
CDR3 DNA: TGTGCCAGCAGTTCACCCGGGACAGGGAAGGGCAATGAGCAGTACTTC
D gene: TRBD1
clone size: -
V gene: TRBV28
J gene: TRBJ2-5

CDR3 protein: CASSPPTSPPETQYF
CDR3 DNA: TGTGCCAGCAGTCCCCCGACTAGCCCACCAGAGACCCAGTACTTC
D gene: TRBD2
clone size: -
V gene: TRBV2
J gene: TRBJ2-5

CDR3 protein: CASSRQGGLGETQYF
CDR3 DNA: TGTGCCAGCAGCCGACAGGGAGGGCTGGGAGAGACCCAGTACTTC
D gene: -
clone size: few
V gene: TRBV14
J gene: TRBJ2-5